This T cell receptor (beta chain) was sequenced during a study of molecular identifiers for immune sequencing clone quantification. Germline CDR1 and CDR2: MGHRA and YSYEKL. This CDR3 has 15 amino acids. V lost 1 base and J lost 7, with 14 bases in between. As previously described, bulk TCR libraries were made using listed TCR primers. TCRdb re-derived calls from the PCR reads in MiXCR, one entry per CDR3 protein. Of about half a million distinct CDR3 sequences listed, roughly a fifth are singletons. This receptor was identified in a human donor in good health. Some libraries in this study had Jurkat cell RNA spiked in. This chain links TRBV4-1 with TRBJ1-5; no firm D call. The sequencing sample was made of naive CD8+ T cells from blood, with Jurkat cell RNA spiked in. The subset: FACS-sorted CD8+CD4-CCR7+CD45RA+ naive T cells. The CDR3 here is CASSQGAGLGQPQHF. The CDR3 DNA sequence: TGCGCCAGCAGCCAAGGAGCGGGATTGGGGCAGCCCCAGCATTTT.